The clone carrying this TCR beta chain was found once. The data stem from a study of T cells in localized non-small cell lung cancer. The table came from immunoSEQ multiplex PCR; TCRdb's copy has only in-frame clones and leaves some out. The table lists approximately 64,000 clones, around 90% of them singletons. The CDR3 covers 19 residues. Germline V lookup: CDR1 SGHAT, CDR2 FQNNGV. Trimming shortened V by 7 bases and J by 1 base, and 26 bases separated the two germline ends. The TCR originated in a woman aged 35 to 70 with stage I lung adenocarcinoma. The chain couples TRBV11-2 to TRBJ1-3; possible D gene TRBD1, 5 bases. The starting material was peripheral blood, obtained before any cancer treatment. CDR3 DNA: TGTGCCAGCACCTCAGGGTGGCAGGGTGTAATGCTATCTGGAAACACCATATATTTT. This encodes CASTSGWQGVMLSGNTIYF. Full variable domain (missing parts from reference TRBV11-2 and TRBJ1-3): EAGVAQSPRYKIIEKRQSVAFWCNPISGHATLYWYQQILGQGPKLLIQFQNNGVVDDSQLPKDRFSAERLKGVDSTLKIQPAKLEDSAVYLCASTSGWQGVMLSGNTIYFGEGSWLTVV.